Here is one T cell receptor beta chain with its context. The antigen it recognizes is unknown. There are no base qualities to consult, and no much larger clone falls within one base. This entry comes from a study of cytomegalovirus exposure and HLA in healthy donors (dated by TCRdb to 2016 to 2017). Regarding the complete study: In an earlier analysis of several hundred of the donors, around 290 Gb of sequence data and 95 million to 130 million unique TCR beta sequences from 180 million or so T cells were reported. An early release that covered fewer than 800 HLA-typed donors contained about 300 gigabases of sequencing data and tens of millions of unique TCR sequences. Of the 300 to 500 genotyped donors, more than 75% were placed in the genetic ancestry cluster associated with self-reported Caucasian donors. The study aimed to test whether cataloging public T cell receptors could reveal signatures of past pathogen exposure. The study profiled the T cell repertoires of approximately 700 subjects by immunosequencing and related them to cytomegalovirus serostatus. In addition to the first cohort of 666 subjects, a separate validation cohort of 120 different subjects was used. The study combined high-throughput TCR immunosequencing, statistical association of individual TCRs with disease status, and machine learning to predict cytomegalovirus infection status. A later analysis re-analyzed previously published TCR beta repertoires from several hundred donors and added high-resolution HLA genotyping to study TCR occurrence patterns. Rather than drawing on any new phenotypic data, the later analysis identified candidate immune exposures from TCR beta sequences and the way those sequences occurred across donors. An earlier analysis of around 540 of the donors applied high-throughput TCR beta sequencing to assess whether each TCR beta V gene segment acted as functional or pseudogenic. Donor age, sex, ethnicity and CMV serostatus were compiled alongside the repertoire data. A later genetic analysis took genome-wide SNP genotypes for 398 of the 666 donors and used that subset as a discovery cohort. All discovery cohort repertoires had been generated on a single sequencing platform. HLA typing covered class I and class II loci at four-digit resolution. The number of typed donors differed by locus: 629-630 for A, B, C, DRB1 and DQB1; 500 to 550 for DQA1; around 580 for DPA1; and around 450 for DPB1. Roughly 5 DR-DQ haplotypes were treated as single units for association and clustering because of strong linkage in the cohort. Across some 400 genotyped donors of the cohort, an average of about 240,000 unique TCR beta nucleotide sequences per donor were sequenced, and 15% to 20% of those sequences were non-productive. Here is what the overall study found, with its caveats: A cluster of highly shared sequence variants was judged likely to be a technical artifact of the sequencing pipeline. Broadly in line with IMGT annotations, most TCR beta V segments showed up in productive rearrangements about 87% or about 30% of the time in an earlier analysis of around 550 of the donors. A further reported finding was that TCR beta sequences accurately predicted the HLA-A and HLA-B alleles for most subjects in the first cohort. Correlated functional status among segregating V segments might be attributable to linkage disequilibrium, but an unknown experimental factor could not be ruled out. Most TCR sequences were seen in very few donors, while some public TCRs were found in many individuals. The 87-base-pair reads could not distinguish some IMGT-functional V segments, including TRBV6-2 and TRBV6-3, so those segments were excluded. A later analysis associated 15,000 to 20,000 TCR beta sequences with specific HLA alleles at a false discovery rate of 0.05. According to the authors, the approach could potentially be generalized to other disease states and immunological phenotypes. Compared with the approximately 670-donor mean, donors in an Asian-associated ancestry cluster had fewer N-insertions in productive TCRs, according to a later genetic analysis. According to a later analysis, TCR association rates differed among HLA loci, with DRB1 alleles showing the most associated TCRs and HLA-C alleles showing the fewest. The classifier was reported to diagnose cytomegalovirus status with high specificity and sensitivity in both the original cohort and the validation cohort. The cohort was sequenced for TCR beta chains only, and without alpha or paired-chain data the features that could be detected were limited. HLA typing was unavailable for some donors at each locus, so association tests used only the typed subset. A later analysis found that most CMV-associated TCR beta chains appeared HLA-restricted, with HLA associations seemingly driven largely by CMV exposure. A later analysis found that HLA-associated TCR beta chains were more clonally expanded and had lower generation probabilities than equally common non-associated chains. In a later genetic analysis, a missense DCLRE1C variant was associated with V-gene and J-gene trimming of TCR beta chains, and the association was replicated in an independent cohort. Presence/absence analyses assumed roughly uniform sequencing depth across donors, an assumption that may not hold. Because counts were too low, roughly 18 rarely observed V segments, including chromosome 9 orphons, were left out of the earlier analysis of 587 of the donors. Strong co-occurrence of HLA alleles, especially DR and DQ, made assigning TCR associations to individual alleles difficult. Several of the top co-occurrence clusters appeared to be linked to parvovirus B19, influenza, CMV and Epstein-Barr virus, according to a later analysis. A total of 150 to 200 TCR beta chains were listed by the study as associated with cytomegalovirus. For the cohort, immune exposure information was limited to CMV serostatus. In vitro tests confirmed that a few of the cytomegalovirus-associated TCR beta chains recognize cytomegalovirus antigens.

The cohort comprised some 730 healthy bone marrow donors. At the time of sampling, all cohort members were nominally healthy, though unrecorded immune exposures were likely present. The donor tested CMV seronegative, placing the donor among the roughly 400 seronegative members of the cohort. Each donor provided a peripheral blood sample, and peripheral blood mononuclear cells were used for TCR beta sequencing. The Qiagen DNeasy Blood Extraction Kit was used to extract genomic DNA from the blood cell samples. The library relied on the immunoSEQ multiplex PCR assay. For the multiplex PCR, a mixture combining 60 forward primers for TCR Vbeta segments and 13 reverse primers for TCR Jbeta segments was used. Amplification of the CDR3 region of rearranged TCR beta genes was performed with a multiplex PCR assay on genomic DNA. On the Illumina HiSeq System, the amplified TCR beta libraries were sequenced as 87-base-pair reads. The authors' analysis ran thus. Across the 670 or so repertoires, a later analysis counted approximately 83 million unique TCR beta chains, roughly 11 million of which were shared by at least two donors. Raw reads were error-corrected and collapsed into unique sequences with a nearest-neighbor algorithm that merged closely related sequences to remove PCR and sequencing errors. V, D and J gene segments were assigned by aligning CDR3 sequences to IMGT reference sequences. For a sequence to be retained, a match of at least six nucleotides was required to both a V gene segment and a J gene segment. A rearrangement was called productive if the CDR3 had no stop codons and remained in frame with V and J, and every other rearrangement was called non-productive. CDR3 was defined by IMGT convention, running from the second conserved V-encoded cysteine to the conserved J-encoded phenylalanine. The earlier analysis of more than 450 of the donors excluded sequences that lacked an unambiguous match to a single V gene segment. In an earlier analysis of 587 of the donors, a V segment was called functional when productive rearrangements were above 56.7%, and segregating when the standard deviation between donors exceeded 5%. To diagnose cytomegalovirus status from the catalog of TCR beta chain sequences, a statistical classification framework was built. In a later analysis, V and J genes were assigned by comparing TCR nucleotide sequences against IMGT/GENE-DB human TR gene sequences. Using the TCRdist pipeline, a later analysis assigned CDR3 sequences along with most-parsimonious VDJ recombination scenarios. In a later analysis, each TCR beta chain was defined by its CDR3 amino acid sequence together with its V-gene family, and reads lacking a unique V-gene family were excluded. A later analysis removed several hundred highly shared, low-generation-probability nucleotide sequences to deal with suspected cross-contamination and a sequencing artifact. In a later analysis, a clonal expansion index was calculated for each public chain from normalized within-repertoire ranks of inferred template counts. Generation probabilities in a later analysis came from a VDJ recombination model fitted to out-of-frame rearrangements, and those results were checked against IGoR. In a later analysis, TCR-TCR, TCR-HLA and TCR-CMV co-occurrence was scored with hypergeometric tests, and a repertoire-size bias correction was applied to TCR pairs. To estimate false discovery rates, a later analysis permuted the HLA or CMV assignments 20 times. In a later analysis, co-occurring TCRs were grouped using DBSCAN, with TCRdist sequence similarity added in when clustering inside HLA-allele-positive subsets. For co-occurrence clustering, repertoires with fewer than 30,000 or more than 120,000 public chains were excluded, along with roughly 5 repertoires with anomalous nucleotide sharing. TCRdb retrieved this table from immuneACCESS and kept in-frame rearrangements only. Not all clones are present; in checked studies, unresolved V genes account for under half, and no reason is known for the remainder. Clonal size and the V and J genes are those of that table, whereas D and trimming came from the DNA. In all, the sample holds about 160,000 clones, and 78% of those were seen once. The top ten constitute 1.4% of the sample.

Taken from the germline V gene, the CDR1 and CDR2 loops are MDHEN and SYDVKM. The CDR3 runs 16 residues from the cysteine to the phenylalanine. Only the CDR3 region is kept as DNA, spanning 48 bases read in frame from base 1. V loses 6 bases at its end and J loses 5 bases; junction bases beyond the gene matches: 7. Sample: PBMCs. The V and J genes are TRBV28 and TRBJ2-2, with TRBD2 matching 12 junction bases. The TCR sequence derives from a male donor in good health and CMV-seronegative. The DNA sequence is as follows: TGTGCCAGCAGGCATCCGGGACTAGCGGGTACCGGGGAGCTGTTTTTT. Translated, this gives CASRHPGLAGTGELFF.